Listed below are T cell receptor beta chains from one sample, sequenced in a study of glioma-infiltrating T cells. TCRdb reanalysed the multiplex PCR reads using MiXCR and keeps one entry per CDR3 protein. The sample holds approximately 140,000 distinct CDR3 sequences, under 25% seen once. Sequenced sample: glioma tissue, nonneoplastic brain tissue, or PBMCs (not recorded which). These receptors were obtained from a human donor with low-grade glioma or glioblastoma, undergoing nonglioma brain surgery, or in good health (not recorded which). The CDR3 runs from the conserved cysteine through the conserved F or W. The order of the fields is V gene, CDR3 protein.

>TRBV6-1
CASSPRQGTRSNQPQHF
>TRBV7-9
CASSQWGTGAGANVLTF
>TRBV20-1
CSARDHKGGNQPQHF
>TRBV7-9
CASSQASTQPQHF
>TRBV7-2
CASSLESTNEKLFF
>TRBV7-3
CASSLTSRGGADTQYF
>TRBV6-1
CASGRDHNPKTDTQYF
>TRBV7-3
CASSLSGAGSHLHF
>TRBV7-9
CASSRYNEQFF
>TRBV3-1
CASSHAGAQGGIQYF
>TRBV19
CASTGDGVRVTEAFF
>TRBV15
CATSRTGGNYGYTF
>TRBV5-4
CASSSTQNTEAFF
>TRBV13
CASSLYLDGSNQPQHF
>TRBV14
CASSPGLNEKLFF
>TRBV20-1
CSARTGGSETQYF
>TRBV14
CASSQDLGHGYTF
>TRBV6-1
CASRRPKPTDTQYF
>TRBV2
CASMDRDTSQETQYF
>TRBV24-1
CATSSLIRGQGNTGELFF
>TRBV5-1
CASSVVGQETQYF
>TRBV6-1
CASSRGEQFF
>TRBV24-1
CATSSNGNYGYTF
>TRBV7-3
CASSSGQKDTQYF
>TRBV25-1
CASGTVVGAFF
>TRBV12-3/TRBV12-4
CASSFGEGYTF
>TRBV6-1
CASSDLYRGGGGSNQPQHF
>TRBV20-1
CSARDNRGLYGYTF
>TRBV6-1
CASSSSGGARETQYF